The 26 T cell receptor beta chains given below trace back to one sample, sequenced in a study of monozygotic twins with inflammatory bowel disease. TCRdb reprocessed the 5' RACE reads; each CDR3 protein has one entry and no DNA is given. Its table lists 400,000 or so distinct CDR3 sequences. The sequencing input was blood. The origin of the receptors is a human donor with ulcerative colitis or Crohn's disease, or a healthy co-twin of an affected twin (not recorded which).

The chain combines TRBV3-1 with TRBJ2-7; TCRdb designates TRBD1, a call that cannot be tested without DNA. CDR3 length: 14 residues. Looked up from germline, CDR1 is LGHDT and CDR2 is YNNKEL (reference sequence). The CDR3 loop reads CASSQQAGAYEQYF.

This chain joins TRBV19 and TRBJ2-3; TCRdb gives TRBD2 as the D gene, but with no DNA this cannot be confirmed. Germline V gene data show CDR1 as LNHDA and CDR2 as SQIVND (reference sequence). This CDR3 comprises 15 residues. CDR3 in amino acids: CASSRTSGYTDTQYF.

The CDR3 here is CASSFNGSPLHF. The rearrangement links TRBV12-3 or TRBV12-4 to TRBJ1-6. CDR3 length: 12 amino acids.

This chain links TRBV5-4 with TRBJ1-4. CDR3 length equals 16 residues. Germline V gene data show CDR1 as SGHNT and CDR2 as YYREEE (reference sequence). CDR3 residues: CASSFGGGAPNEKLFF. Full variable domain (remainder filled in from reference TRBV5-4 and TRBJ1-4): ETGVTQSPTHLIKTRGQQVTLRCSSQSGHNTVSWYQQALGQGPQFIFQYYREEENGRGNFPPRFSGLQFPNYSSELNVNALELDDSALYLCASSFGGGAPNEKLFFGSGTQLSVL.

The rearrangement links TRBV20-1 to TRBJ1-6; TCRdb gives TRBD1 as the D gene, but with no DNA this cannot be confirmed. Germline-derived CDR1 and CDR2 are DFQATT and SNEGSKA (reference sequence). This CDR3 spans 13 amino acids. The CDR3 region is CSGRQGRNSPLHF.

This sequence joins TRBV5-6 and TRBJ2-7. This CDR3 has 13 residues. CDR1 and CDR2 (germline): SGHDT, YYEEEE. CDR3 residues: CASSVGHSYEQYF. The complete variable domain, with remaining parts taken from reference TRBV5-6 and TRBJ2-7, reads DAGVTQSPTHLIKTRGQQVTLRCSPKSGHDTVSWYQQALGQGPQFIFQYYEEEERQRGNFPDRFSGHQFPNYSSELNVNALLLGDSALYLCASSVGHSYEQYFGPGTRLTVT.

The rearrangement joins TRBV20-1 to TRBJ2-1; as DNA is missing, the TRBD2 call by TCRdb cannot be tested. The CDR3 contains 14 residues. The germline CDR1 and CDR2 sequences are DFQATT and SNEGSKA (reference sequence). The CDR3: CSAPDFDANNEQFF.

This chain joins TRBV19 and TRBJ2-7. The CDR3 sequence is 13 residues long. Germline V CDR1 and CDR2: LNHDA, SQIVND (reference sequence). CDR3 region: CASSIVPFYEQYF.

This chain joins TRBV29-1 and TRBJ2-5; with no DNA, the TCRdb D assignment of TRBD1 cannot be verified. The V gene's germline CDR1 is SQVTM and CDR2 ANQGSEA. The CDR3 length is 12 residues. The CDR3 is CSHQGGQETQYF.

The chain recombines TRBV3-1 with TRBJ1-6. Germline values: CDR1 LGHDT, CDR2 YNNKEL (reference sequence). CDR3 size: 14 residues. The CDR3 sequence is CASSQISDNSPLHF.

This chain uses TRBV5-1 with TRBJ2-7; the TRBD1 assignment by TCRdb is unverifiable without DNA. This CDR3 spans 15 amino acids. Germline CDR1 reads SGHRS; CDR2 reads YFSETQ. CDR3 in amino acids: CASSLAGTGGEEQYF.

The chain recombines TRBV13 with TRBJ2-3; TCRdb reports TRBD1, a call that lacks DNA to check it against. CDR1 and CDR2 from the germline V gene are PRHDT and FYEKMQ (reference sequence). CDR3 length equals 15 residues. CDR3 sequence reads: CASSLPRAGADTQYF.

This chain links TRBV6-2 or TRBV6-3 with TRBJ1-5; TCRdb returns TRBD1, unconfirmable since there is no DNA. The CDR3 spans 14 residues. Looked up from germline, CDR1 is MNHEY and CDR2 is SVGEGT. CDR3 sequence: CASRRDRGKQPQHF.

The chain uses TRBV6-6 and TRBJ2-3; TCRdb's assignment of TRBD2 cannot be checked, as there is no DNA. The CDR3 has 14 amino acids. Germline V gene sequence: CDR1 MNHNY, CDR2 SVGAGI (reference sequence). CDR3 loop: CASVREGGANTQYF.

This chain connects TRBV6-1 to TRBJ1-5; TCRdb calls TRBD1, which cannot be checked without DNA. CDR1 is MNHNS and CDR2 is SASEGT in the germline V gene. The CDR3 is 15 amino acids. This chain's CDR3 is CASSLTSPGSQPQHF.

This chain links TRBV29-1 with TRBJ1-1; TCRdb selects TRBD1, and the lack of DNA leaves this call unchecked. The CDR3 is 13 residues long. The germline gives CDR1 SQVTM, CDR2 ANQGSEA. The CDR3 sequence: CSGAQGVSTEAFF.

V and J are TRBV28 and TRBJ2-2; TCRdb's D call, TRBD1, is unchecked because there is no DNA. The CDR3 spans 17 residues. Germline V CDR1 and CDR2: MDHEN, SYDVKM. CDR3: CASSSRAGSRNTGELFF.

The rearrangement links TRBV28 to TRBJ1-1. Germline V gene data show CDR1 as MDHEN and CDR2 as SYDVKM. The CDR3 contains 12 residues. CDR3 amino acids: CASSSTSTEAFF.

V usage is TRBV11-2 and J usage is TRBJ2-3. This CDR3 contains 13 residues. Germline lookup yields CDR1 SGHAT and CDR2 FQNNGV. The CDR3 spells CASSLVKAILQYF.

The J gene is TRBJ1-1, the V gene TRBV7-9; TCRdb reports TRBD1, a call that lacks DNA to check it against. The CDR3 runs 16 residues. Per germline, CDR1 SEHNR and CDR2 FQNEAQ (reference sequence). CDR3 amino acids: CASSPPPGGEDTEAFF.

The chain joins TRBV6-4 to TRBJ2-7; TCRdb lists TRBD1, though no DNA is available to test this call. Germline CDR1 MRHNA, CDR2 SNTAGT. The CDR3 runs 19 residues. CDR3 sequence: CASSPRAGAGMGFFHEQYF.

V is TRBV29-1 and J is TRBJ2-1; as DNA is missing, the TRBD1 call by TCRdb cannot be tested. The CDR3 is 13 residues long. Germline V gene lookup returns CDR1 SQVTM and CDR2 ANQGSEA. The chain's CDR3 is CSLRDPRHNEQFF.

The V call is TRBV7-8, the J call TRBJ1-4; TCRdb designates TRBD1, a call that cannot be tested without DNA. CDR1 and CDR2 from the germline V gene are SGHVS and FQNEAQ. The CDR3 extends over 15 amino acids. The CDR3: CASSLAGTGAEKLFF.

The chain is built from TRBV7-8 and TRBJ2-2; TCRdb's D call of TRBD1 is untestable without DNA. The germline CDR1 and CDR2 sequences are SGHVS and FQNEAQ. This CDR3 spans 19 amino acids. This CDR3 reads CASSLGTRGQGVYTGELFF.

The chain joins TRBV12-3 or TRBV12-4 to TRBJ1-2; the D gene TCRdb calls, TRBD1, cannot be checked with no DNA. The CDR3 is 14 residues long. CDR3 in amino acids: CASTEGTAHYGYTF.

CDR3 sequence: CATGELDEQYF. The chain joins TRBV27 to TRBJ2-7; TCRdb returns TRBD1, unconfirmable since there is no DNA. Germline V gene lookup returns CDR1 MNHEY and CDR2 SMNVEV (reference sequence). This CDR3 has 11 residues.